This paragraph reports one T cell receptor beta chain. Its antigen remains unidentified. Base quality data are lacking; no much larger clone is found one base away. The entry originates in a study of blood T cell repertoires in COVID-19 (dated by TCRdb to about 2020). Context from the whole study: Samples covering the acute and convalescent phases of COVID-19 were provided by collaborators in the United States, Italy and Spain. The material from the prospective study consisted of cDNA or gDNA derived from T cells, B-cell-depleted T cells, or PBMCs. The dataset comprised deeply sampled blood TCRbeta repertoires from subjects exposed to, actively infected with, or recovered from COVID-19. The repertoires were made available in a free public database intended to serve as a resource for research on the immune response to SARS-CoV-2. Samples were obtained from the ongoing ImmuneRACE study (first 160 participants) and from approximately 1,200 subjects provided by 6 global collaborators. The sample metadata nearly always contained a de-identified subject ID, COVID-19 status, age in years and sex. Where available, HLA class I and class II types were taken from metadata supplied by the sample provider and were not determined by assay-based typing.

TCRbeta CDR3 regions were amplified from genomic DNA by means of the immunoSEQ Assay, a bias-controlled multiplex PCR. On the authors' methods: The number of nucleated cells in each sample was estimated by amplification of reference gene primers within the assay. To quantify the absolute abundance of each unique TCRbeta CDR3 rearrangement, sequence reads were collapsed and filtered. For each sample, productive Simpson clonality was calculated as the square root of Simpson's diversity index over productive rearrangements. Not all clones reach the TCRdb copy of this immuneACCESS table, which keeps in-frame sequences only. Checked studies attribute under half of the gap to unresolved V genes and leave the rest unexplained. That table is the source of V, J and clone size, and D and trimming were worked out from the DNA. The sample table lists fewer than 200,000 clones, roughly 78% of them with a count of one. The ten biggest clones cover 6% to 7.5% of the sample.

Each collaborating institution followed its own protocols to collect whole blood in K2EDTA tubes. For TCRbeta analysis, collaborators shipped samples as frozen whole blood, isolated PBMCs, or DNA extracted from either of those sample types. Based on the germline V gene, the CDR1 and CDR2 sequences are MNHNS and SASEGT. Clipping removes 3 bases from V and 4 bases from J, with 4 as the unmatched junction base count. Inclusive of the bounding cysteine and phenylalanine, the CDR3 is 15 residues long. The retained sequence is limited to the CDR3, 45 bases, with the frame set at the first base. Summary of the overall study and its limitations: The quantity of clinical and demographic metadata differed by source and by participant and was supplied without curation.

The material sequenced was peripheral blood. This clonotype originated in a man between 65 and 85 years old with active or convalescent COVID-19. The chain employs TRBV6-1 and TRBJ2-7; TRBD2 lines up with 12 middle nucleotides. The sequence in DNA is TGTGCCAGCAGTGACAGACTAGCGGGAGTTTACGAGCAGTACTTC. This translates into CASSDRLAGVYEQYF.